The present T cell receptor beta chain was sequenced within a study of CD8 T cells in ankylosing spondylitis. Germline lookup yields CDR1 MGHRA and CDR2 YSYEKL. V lost 1 base, J lost 3 bases, and 4 bases stayed unmatched. This CDR3 has 16 amino acids. In TCRdb, the 5' RACE reads were re-called with MiXCR into one record per CDR3 protein. This table has 190,000 or so distinct CDR3 sequences, about 13% appearing once. The sequence came from a male donor with ankylosing spondylitis or in good health (not recorded which). Material for sequencing was blood, either unsorted or a sorted T cell fraction (not recorded which). The chain combines TRBV4-1 with TRBJ1-4, with 8 bases identical to TRBD1. The CDR3 here is CASSQGTGGSNEKLFF. As DNA, the CDR3 is TGCGCCAGCAGCCAAGGAACAGGGGGGTCTAATGAAAAACTGTTTTTT.